The 11 T cell receptor beta chains below all came from one sample that was sequenced in a study of metastatic and nonmetastatic thyroid tumors. Patients underwent thyroid surgery, and none had received any treatment before it. TCRdb reassembled clones from the PCR reads with MiXCR. Here the sample spans about 59,000 clones, under 30% being singletons. Sequencing was performed on blood. The receptors here all came from a female donor with papillary thyroid cancer or a benign thyroid nodule (not recorded which). Some clones in this sample may be carry-over from other donors' samples.

This rearrangement joins TRBV20-1 to TRBJ1-6; TRBD1 might be the D (6 bases). Germline lookup yields CDR1 DFQATT and CDR2 SNEGSKA (reference sequence). CDR3 length: 15 residues. V lost 3 bases and J 8 bases, leaving 17 bases between the germline ends. CDR3 nucleotide sequence: TGCAGTGCTAGGCCGGGGGGACATATTTATTCACCCCTCCACTTT. Translation: CSARPGGHIYSPLHF.

This clone was recorded a few times. The rearrangement uses TRBV10-3 and TRBJ2-7, with TRBD1 matching over 11 bases. Germline V CDR1 and CDR2: ENHRY, SYGVKD. The CDR3 has 14 residues. The ends lost 6 bases at V and 4 bases at J; junction bases unmatched: 5. The CDR3, as DNA: TGTGCCATCAGAGCCGGGACAGGGGGGTACGAGCAGTACTTC. Residues: CAIRAGTGGYEQYF.

The gene calls are TRBV4-3 and TRBJ1-6; D unclear. Trimming stripped 0 bases from V and 1 base from J, with 7 bases between. The CDR3 loop spans 16 amino acids. Germline CDR1 is LGHNA and CDR2 is YSLEER. Written as DNA, the CDR3 is TGCGCCAGCAGCCAAGATGGAGGGTCCTATAATTCACCCCTCCACTTT. Translated, it gives CASSQDGGSYNSPLHF.

The gene calls are TRBV20-1 and TRBJ2-1; 11 nucleotides line up with TRBD2. Germline trimming cut 2 bases from V and 9 bases from J; bases unmatched to any gene: 9. The CDR3 extends over 15 amino acids. The V gene's germline CDR1 is DFQATT and CDR2 SNEGSKA (reference sequence). CDR3 DNA sequence: TGCAGTGCTAGATTGGGGACTAGCGGAAGGGTTGAGCAGTTCTTC. Translation gives CSARLGTSGRVEQFF.

For the CDR3, the DNA is TGTGCCACCAGCGACGGAGGAAAAGTTGAGCAGTTCTTC. Encoded protein: CATSDGGKVEQFF. The chain joins TRBV24-1 to TRBJ2-1, with a possible D match to TRBD2 (5 bases). The V gene's germline CDR1 is KGHDR and CDR2 SFDVKD. Trimming shortened V by 7 bases and J by 9 bases, and 15 bases separated the two germline ends. The CDR3 totals 13 residues.

This clone was seen at least ten times. The chain links TRBV19 to TRBJ1-3, with a weak D call TRBD1 (5 bases). The ends were cut back, 10 bases at V and 1 base at J, with 14 bases in the middle. CDR1 is LNHDA and CDR2 is SQIVND in the germline V gene (reference sequence). This CDR3 contains 14 residues. The CDR3 DNA reads TGTGCCACCCACCAAGGGGAGTCTGGAAACACCATATATTTT. It specifies CATHQGESGNTIYF. The variable domain in full, with the rest retrieved from reference TRBV19 and TRBJ1-3, is DGGITQSPKYLFRKEGQNVTLSCEQNLNHDAMYWYRQDPGQGLRLIYYSQIVNDFQKGDIAEGYSVSREKKESFPLTVTSAQKNPTAFYLCATHQGESGNTIYFGEGSWLTVV.

In this sample, this clone turned up once. The rearrangement links TRBV11-1 to TRBJ2-3; 12 positions agree with TRBD2. CDR3 length: 16 residues. The germline V gene has CDR1 SGHAT and CDR2 FQDESV (reference sequence). The trim removed 3 bases at V and 2 bases at J, leaving 3 bases unmatched. DNA of the CDR3: TGTGCCAGCAGCTTCCGGACTAGCGGGGTCACAGATACGCAGTATTTT. Amino acids: CASSFRTSGVTDTQYF.

This clone showed up many times. The CDR3 sequence is CASSPGQGGFEQYF. CDR3 in DNA: TGTGCCAGCTCACCGGGACAGGGGGGTTTCGAGCAGTACTTC. The chain couples TRBV18 to TRBJ2-7; TRBD1 matches at 11 bases. Looked up from germline, CDR1 is KGHSH and CDR2 is LQKENI. V trimming: 3 bases; J trimming: 6 bases; junction bases outside the gene matches: 4. CDR3 length: 14 amino acids.

The CDR3 sequence: CASSIPNRAQPQHF. Written as DNA, the CDR3 is TGTGCCAGTAGTATTCCAAACAGGGCCCAGCCCCAGCATTTT. This sequence joins TRBV19 and TRBJ1-5; a possible D gene is TRBD1 (6 bases). Germline V lookup: CDR1 LNHDA, CDR2 SQIVND (reference sequence). With 3 bases removed from V and 7 bases from J, the gap between germline ends came to 13 bases. The CDR3 has 14 residues.

This sequence joins TRBV18 and TRBJ2-7; 12 positions agree with TRBD2. With V trimmed by 4 bases and J by 1 base, 2 bases remained unmatched. Germline V gene data show CDR1 as KGHSH and CDR2 as LQKENI. This CDR3 region has 15 residues. The CDR3: CASSLTSGSSYEQYF. CDR3 DNA: TGTGCCAGCTCACTGACTAGCGGGAGTTCCTACGAGCAGTACTTC.

This rearrangement joins TRBV12-3 or TRBV12-4 to TRBJ2-7, with D possibly being TRBD1 (5 bases). The length of the CDR3 is 16 residues. V lost 6 bases and J lost 2, with 20 bases in between. The CDR3, as DNA: TGTGCCAGCAGCTCCTTTAGGATAGCAGGGACCTACGAGCAGTACTTC. Translated, it gives CASSSFRIAGTYEQYF.